The subject of this entry is one T cell receptor (beta chain). The antigen is unknown. The data were taken from a study of T cell repertoires in ileal Crohn's disease. Study overall: Biopsies of the neoterminal ileum at postoperative colonoscopy form M6 samples. Study-wide results and limits: Clonality above 26.8% at surgery always came with endoscopic recurrence. Mucosal expansions were suggested to be mainly CD8 T cells.

Profiled with immunoSEQ multiplex PCR; TCRdb holds only in-frame clones, not every one. Of 7,000 or so clones listed, about 74% are singletons. Stated time point: neoterminal ileum biopsy at postoperative endoscopy, about 6 months after surgery. The sample taken for sequencing was ileal tissue. The receptor was derived from an adult with Crohn's disease.

CDR3 amino acids: CASRLGQNTEAFF. The CDR3 nucleotides read TGTGCCAGCAGACTGGGACAGAACACTGAAGCTTTCTTT. This sequence joins TRBV6-4 and TRBJ1-1; a weak D match, TRBD1 (6 bases). The V end lost 6 bases, the J end lost 1 base, and 9 bases lay between the germline ends. CDR3 length: 13 residues. CDR1 and CDR2 from the germline V gene are MRHNA and SNTAGT.